These T cell receptor beta chains were read from a single sample in a study of brain metastases from non-small cell lung cancer. Here immunoSEQ multiplex PCR was the method, and the copy in TCRdb shows in-frame clones only, minus some. The sample comprises some 4,300 clones, 65% to 90% of which are singletons, and approximately 6.3% rests with the top ten. The sample taken for sequencing was primary lung tumor tissue. The receptors here all came from a donor at least 40 years old with non-small cell lung cancer. Both conserved end residues are part of each CDR3. The D gene is left open where the match is weak. Some rows have no size entry. The others give once, few or many, or a class for an expanded clone.

.,.,TRBV7-2,TRBJ1-6,TGTGCCAGCAGCTTTGAGCGGAGGTCACCCCTCCACTTT,CASSFERRSPLHF
.,few,TRBV2,TRBJ1-5,TGTGCCAGCAGTACCGGGGAGGGTCAGCCCCAGCATTTT,CASSTGEGQPQHF
.,.,TRBV6-5,TRBJ1-1,TGTGCCAGCAGTTATCCAGGGCGTCCTGAAGCTTTCTTT,CASSYPGRPEAFF
.,.,TRBV6-1,TRBJ2-3,TGTGCCAGCAGTGAAGAGGTTAGCGGCACAGATACGCAGTATTTT,CASSEEVSGTDTQYF
.,.,TRBV10-3,TRBJ2-7,TGTGCCAGCAACCAGGGCGCGAGTGAGCAGTACTTC,CASNQGASEQYF
.,.,TRBV27,TRBJ1-6,TGTGCCAGCAGTTTAAAGCGGGGGAATTCACCCCTCCACTTT,CASSLKRGNSPLHF
TRBD2,.,TRBV3-1/TRBV3-2,TRBJ2-4,TGTGCCAGCAGCTTAGCGGGAGTAAGCATTCAGTACTTC,CASSLAGVSIQYF
.,.,TRBV9,TRBJ2-5,TGTGCCAGCAGCGTAGTCTTGGGAGGCCAAGAGACCCAGTACTTC,CASSVVLGGQETQYF
.,.,TRBV20-1,TRBJ2-7,TGCAGTGCTGGGACATTCTACGAGCAGTACTTC,CSAGTFYEQYF
TRBD2,.,TRBV19,TRBJ2-7,TGTGCCAGTAGTATAAAGGACCAGGGAGGGACCTACGAGCAGTACTTC,CASSIKDQGGTYEQYF
.,.,TRBV2,TRBJ2-3,TGTGCCAGCAGTAAAGCGAGACTATCGGCTTCTACGCAGTATTTT,CASSKARLSASTQYF
TRBD2,.,TRBV10-3,TRBJ2-3,TGTGCCATCTTTAGCGGGGGAGGTCAGACAGATACGCAGTATTTT,CAIFSGGGQTDTQYF
.,.,TRBV6-6,TRBJ1-1,TGTGTCAGCAGTCCCGGGCCCCCGAACACTGAAGCTTTCTTT,CVSSPGPPNTEAFF
.,.,TRBV27,TRBJ2-7,TGTGCCAGCCGAAGAATCGGGGCGGACGAGCAGTACTTC,CASRRIGADEQYF
TRBD1,.,TRBV7-9,TRBJ1-6,TGTGCCAGCAGCACCAGACAGGGGCGCAGTTCACCCCTCCACTTT,CASSTRQGRSSPLHF
.,.,TRBV12-3/TRBV12-4,TRBJ1-1,TGTGCCAGCAGTTTGAGGGTAAACACTGAAGCTTTCTTT,CASSLRVNTEAFF
.,.,TRBV18,TRBJ2-7,TGTGCCAGCTCCTCATCTCTGACTCAGTCCTACGAGCAGTACTTC,CASSSSLTQSYEQYF
TRBD1,once,TRBV3-1/TRBV3-2,TRBJ1-1,TGTGCCAGCAGCGAGACAGGGAGGGGAGACACTGAAGCTTTCTTT,CASSETGRGDTEAFF
TRBD1,.,TRBV14,TRBJ2-5,TGTGCCAGCAGCCCAAGAAGGAGAACAGGGGGATCGGAGACCCAGTACTTC,CASSPRRRTGGSETQYF
.,.,TRBV28,TRBJ2-7,TGTGCCAGCAGTTCGGGACTTTTGGTGGGGCAGTACTTC,CASSSGLLVGQYF
TRBD2,.,TRBV5-1,TRBJ2-7,TGCGCCAGCAGCTCCACTAGCGGGAAGCATGGGGACGAGCAGTACTTC,CASSSTSGKHGDEQYF
.,.,TRBV2,TRBJ1-5,TGTGCCAACAGTGAATTGAGTTTCAATCAGCCCCAGCATTTT,CANSELSFNQPQHF
.,.,TRBV27,TRBJ2-3,TGTGCCAGCACGGCTACGTATTTT,CASTATYF
TRBD1,once,TRBV2,TRBJ1-4,TGTGCCAGCAGGGGGGCAGGGGGTTATGAAAAACTGTTTTTT,CASRGAGGYEKLFF
TRBD1,.,TRBV19,TRBJ2-7,TGTGCCAGTAGTATAATCCCAGGGGGAGAGTACGAGCAGTACTTC,CASSIIPGGEYEQYF
.,.,TRBV12-3/TRBV12-4,TRBJ1-1,TGTGCCAGCAGTTATATGGGGGAAGCTTTCTTT,CASSYMGEAFF
TRBD2,.,TRBV7-9,TRBJ2-7,TGTGCCAGCAGCTTGGGACTAGCGGGATTCAGCACGGACGAGCAGTACTTC,CASSLGLAGFSTDEQYF
TRBD1,.,TRBV5-1,TRBJ1-1,TGCGCCAGCAGCTTGGTACAGGGGGCGGACACTGAAGCTTTCTTT,CASSLVQGADTEAFF
.,.,TRBV2,TRBJ1-4,TGTGCCAGCAGTGAAGAGGGAGGTGAAAAACTGTTTTTT,CASSEEGGEKLFF
.,.,TRBV9,TRBJ2-7,TGTGCCACCCGTCCAGGGGTAGGGTACGAGCAGTACTTC,CATRPGVGYEQYF
TRBD1,.,TRBV27,TRBJ2-7,TGTGCCAGCAGGGGTTGGGGACAGGGCCTTGGCATCAGCGGGCAGTACTTC,CASRGWGQGLGISGQYF
TRBD1,.,TRBV28,TRBJ1-5,TGTGCCAGCAGTTTCGGACAGGGTTATTCTCAGCCCCAGCATTTT,CASSFGQGYSQPQHF
TRBD1,.,TRBV27,TRBJ1-5,TGTGCCAGCAGTATGGGGACAGCTTATCAGCCCCAGCATTTT,CASSMGTAYQPQHF
.,.,TRBV10-2,TRBJ1-2,TGCGCCAGCAGTCCCGACAGGAAGAATGGCTACACCTTC,CASSPDRKNGYTF
.,.,TRBV6-1,TRBJ1-3,TGTGCCAGCAGTGAACTGGGATTCTCTGGAAACACCATATATTTT,CASSELGFSGNTIYF
TRBD1,.,TRBV20-1,TRBJ2-7,TGCAGTGCTAGTCCAGGGGGTACTCCAGGGGTGTACGAGCAGTACTTC,CSASPGGTPGVYEQYF
TRBD2,.,TRBV2,TRBJ2-6,TGTGCCAGAGGGAGGGCCTCTGGGGCCAACGTCCTGACTTTC,CARGRASGANVLTF
.,.,TRBV3-1/TRBV3-2,TRBJ1-2,TGTGCCAGCAGCCAAGGTGCTAACTATGGCTACACCTTC,CASSQGANYGYTF
TRBD1,.,TRBV10-3,TRBJ1-1,TGTGCCATCAGTCCGGACAGGGAGGCTGAAGCTTTCTTT,CAISPDREAEAFF
TRBD2,.,TRBV6-1,TRBJ2-1,TGTGCCAGCAGTGAATTTGGGGGGACTAGCGGGGTCTATGAGCAGTTCTTC,CASSEFGGTSGVYEQFF
.,.,TRBV29-1,TRBJ2-1,TGCAGCGTTGAAAAAGGCCTTGGCCTAAATGAGCAGTTCTTC,CSVEKGLGLNEQFF
TRBD2,.,TRBV19,TRBJ2-1,TGTGCCAGTAGCCTAAAACTAGCGGGGTACTCCTACAATGAGCAGTTCTTC,CASSLKLAGYSYNEQFF
TRBD2,.,TRBV27,TRBJ2-1,TGTGCCAGCAGTTCGGGACTAGCGGGAAGGAGTGAGCAGTTCTTC,CASSSGLAGRSEQFF
.,.,TRBV5-4,TRBJ2-3,TGTGCCAGCAGCTCCCAACGACAGGCAGATACGCAGTATTTT,CASSSQRQADTQYF
.,.,TRBV29-1,TRBJ2-3,TGCAGCGTTGAACTGGACAGCACAGATACGCAGTATTTT,CSVELDSTDTQYF
.,.,TRBV2,TRBJ2-5,TGTGCCAGCAGCCCCAATTCTGAGACCCAGTACTTC,CASSPNSETQYF
TRBD1,.,TRBV2,TRBJ2-3,TGTGCCAGCAGTCCCTCGGGACAGGGATCAGATACGCAGTATTTT,CASSPSGQGSDTQYF
.,.,TRBV7-9,TRBJ1-1,TGTGCCAGCAGCTTTCAGGGGAACACTGAAGCTTTCTTT,CASSFQGNTEAFF
TRBD1,few,TRBV5-6,TRBJ2-7,TGTGCCAGCAGCTTGGGGGGGACAGCGACCTACGAGCAGTACTTC,CASSLGGTATYEQYF
.,.,TRBV11-3,TRBJ1-2,TGTGCCAGCAGCTCGACAAGGCTCTATGGCTACACCTTC,CASSSTRLYGYTF
TRBD1,.,TRBV29-1,TRBJ1-6,TGCAGCGTTGGCGGGACAGGGGGGACACCCCTCCACTTT,CSVGGTGGTPLHF
TRBD1,once,TRBV4-1,TRBJ1-3,TGCGCCAGCAGCCAATGGAATCAGGGGGCATCGAACACCATATATTTT,CASSQWNQGASNTIYF
TRBD2,.,TRBV28,TRBJ2-1,TGTGCCAGCAGTTTACTAGCGGGAGTCTACAATGAGCAGTTCTTC,CASSLLAGVYNEQFF
.,.,TRBV19,TRBJ2-7,TGTGCCAGTAGTATAGGTACCTACGAGCAGTACTTC,CASSIGTYEQYF